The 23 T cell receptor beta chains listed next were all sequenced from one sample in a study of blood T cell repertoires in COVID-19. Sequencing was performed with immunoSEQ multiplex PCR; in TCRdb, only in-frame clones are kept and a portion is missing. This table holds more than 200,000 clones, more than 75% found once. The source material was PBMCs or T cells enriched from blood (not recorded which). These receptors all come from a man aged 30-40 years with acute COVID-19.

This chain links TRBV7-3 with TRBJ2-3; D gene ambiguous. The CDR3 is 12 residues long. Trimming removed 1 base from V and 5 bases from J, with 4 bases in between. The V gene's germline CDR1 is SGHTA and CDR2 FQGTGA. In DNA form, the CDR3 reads TGTGCCAGCAGCTTAAGTAAAGATACGCAGTATTTT. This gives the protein CASSLSKDTQYF.

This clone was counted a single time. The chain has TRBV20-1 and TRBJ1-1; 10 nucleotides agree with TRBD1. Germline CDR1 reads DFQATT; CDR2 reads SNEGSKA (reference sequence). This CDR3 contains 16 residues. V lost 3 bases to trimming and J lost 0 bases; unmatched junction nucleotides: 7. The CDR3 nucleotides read TGCAGTGCTAGTCCCATGGACAGGGGGATGAACACTGAAGCTTTCTTT. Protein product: CSASPMDRGMNTEAFF.

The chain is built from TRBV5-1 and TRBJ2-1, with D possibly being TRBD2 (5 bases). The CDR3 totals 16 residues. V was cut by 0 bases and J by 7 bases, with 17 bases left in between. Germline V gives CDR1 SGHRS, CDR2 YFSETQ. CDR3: CASSLAPTGSQNEQFF. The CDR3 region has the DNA TGCGCCAGCAGCTTGGCCCCGACTGGGAGTCAGAATGAGCAGTTCTTC. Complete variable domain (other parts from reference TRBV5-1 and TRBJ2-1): KAGVTQTPRYLIKTRGQQVTLSCSPISGHRSVSWYQQTPGQGLQFLFEYFSETQRNKGNFPGRFSGRQFSNSRSEMNVSTLELGDSALYLCASSLAPTGSQNEQFFGPGTRLTVL.

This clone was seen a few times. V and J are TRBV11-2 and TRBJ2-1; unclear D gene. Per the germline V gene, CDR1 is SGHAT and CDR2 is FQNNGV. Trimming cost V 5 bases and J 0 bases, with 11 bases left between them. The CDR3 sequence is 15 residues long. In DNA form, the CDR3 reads TGTGCCAGCAGCCCAGACACCCGCTCCTACAATGAGCAGTTCTTC. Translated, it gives CASSPDTRSYNEQFF.

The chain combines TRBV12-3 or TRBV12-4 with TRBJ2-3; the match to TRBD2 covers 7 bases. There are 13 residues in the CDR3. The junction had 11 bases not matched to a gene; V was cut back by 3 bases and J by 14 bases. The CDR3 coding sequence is TGTGCCAGCAGTTTGGGGGAGGGTCAAAGGTGGTATTTT. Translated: CASSLGEGQRWYF.

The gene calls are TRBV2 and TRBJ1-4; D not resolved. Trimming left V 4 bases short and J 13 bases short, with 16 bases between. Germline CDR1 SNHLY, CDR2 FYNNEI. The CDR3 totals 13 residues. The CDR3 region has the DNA TGTGCCAGCAGTGTCGTCCAGGCCCTGAGACTGTTTTTT. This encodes CASSVVQALRLFF.

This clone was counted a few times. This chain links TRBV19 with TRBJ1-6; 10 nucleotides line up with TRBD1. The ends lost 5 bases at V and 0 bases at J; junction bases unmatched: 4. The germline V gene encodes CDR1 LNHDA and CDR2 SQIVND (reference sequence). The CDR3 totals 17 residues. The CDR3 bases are TGTGCCAGTAGTGAACGGACAGGGGGCTCCTATAATTCACCCCTCCACTTT. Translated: CASSERTGGSYNSPLHF.

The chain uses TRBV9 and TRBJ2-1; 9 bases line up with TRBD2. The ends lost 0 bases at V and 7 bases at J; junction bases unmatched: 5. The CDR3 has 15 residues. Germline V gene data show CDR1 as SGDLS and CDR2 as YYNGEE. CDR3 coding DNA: TGTGCCAGCAGCGTAGGACTAGCGGACGGGAATGAGCAGTTCTTC. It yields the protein CASSVGLADGNEQFF. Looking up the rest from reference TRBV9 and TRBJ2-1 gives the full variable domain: DSGVTQTPKHLITATGQRVTLRCSPRSGDLSVYWYQQSLDQGLQFLIQYYNGEERAKGNILERFSAQQFPDLHSELNLSSLELGDSALYFCASSVGLADGNEQFFGPGTRLTVL.

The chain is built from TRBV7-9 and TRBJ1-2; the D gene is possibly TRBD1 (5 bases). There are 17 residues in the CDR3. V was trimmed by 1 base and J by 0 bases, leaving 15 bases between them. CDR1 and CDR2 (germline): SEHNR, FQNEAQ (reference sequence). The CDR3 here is CASSLGGLAVTNYGYTF. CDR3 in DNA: TGTGCCAGCAGCTTAGGGGGCCTGGCAGTTACTAACTATGGCTACACCTTC.

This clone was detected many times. CDR3 residues: CASGLWGQFTDTQYF. In nucleotides, the CDR3 is TGTGCTAGTGGTTTGTGGGGCCAGTTCACAGATACGCAGTATTTT. This sequence joins TRBV12-5 and TRBJ2-3; D may be TRBD1 (5 bases). This CDR3 comprises 15 residues. V was clipped by 2 bases and J by 2 bases, with 11 bases between them. Germline values: CDR1 LGHNT, CDR2 FRNRAP.

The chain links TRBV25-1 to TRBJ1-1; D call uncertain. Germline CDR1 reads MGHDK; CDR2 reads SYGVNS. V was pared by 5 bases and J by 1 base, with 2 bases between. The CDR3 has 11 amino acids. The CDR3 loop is CASSRNTEAFF. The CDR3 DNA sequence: TGTGCCAGCAGTCGGAACACTGAAGCTTTCTTT.

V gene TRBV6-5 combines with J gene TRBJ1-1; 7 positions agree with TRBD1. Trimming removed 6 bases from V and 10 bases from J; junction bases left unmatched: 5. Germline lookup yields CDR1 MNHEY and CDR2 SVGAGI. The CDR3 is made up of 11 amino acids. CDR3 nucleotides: TGTGCCAGCAGCCGGGGACAGCCAGCTTTCTTT. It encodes CASSRGQPAFF.

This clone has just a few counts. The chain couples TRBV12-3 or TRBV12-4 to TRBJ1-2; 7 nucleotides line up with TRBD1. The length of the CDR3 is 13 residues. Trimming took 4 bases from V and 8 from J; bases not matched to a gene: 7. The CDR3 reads CASSYRGLEGYTF. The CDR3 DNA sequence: TGTGCCAGCAGTTACAGGGGCTTGGAGGGCTACACCTTC.

The CDR3 region has the DNA TGTGCCAGCAGTTTCTCCTCGGGACTAGTTACCAATGAGCAGTTCTTC. Translation gives CASSFSSGLVTNEQFF. The chain uses TRBV28 and TRBJ2-1, with 8 positions matching TRBD2. This CDR3 has 16 residues. After removal of 3 bases from V and 6 bases from J, the junction contained 10 bases not matched to a gene. Germline loops: CDR1 MDHEN, CDR2 SYDVKM.

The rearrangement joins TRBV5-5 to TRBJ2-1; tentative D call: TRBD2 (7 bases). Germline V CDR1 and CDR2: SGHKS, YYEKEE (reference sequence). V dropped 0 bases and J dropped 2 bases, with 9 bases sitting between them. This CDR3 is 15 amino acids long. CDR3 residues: CASSLAGGAYNEQFF. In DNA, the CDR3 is TGTGCCAGCAGCTTGGCGGGGGGCGCCTACAATGAGCAGTTCTTC.

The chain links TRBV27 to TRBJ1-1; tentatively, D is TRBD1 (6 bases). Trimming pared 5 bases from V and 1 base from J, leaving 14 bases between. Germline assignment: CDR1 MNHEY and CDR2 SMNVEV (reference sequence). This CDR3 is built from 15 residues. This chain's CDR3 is CASSRTGTQNTEAFF. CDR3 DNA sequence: TGTGCCAGCAGTCGGACCGGGACACAGAACACTGAAGCTTTCTTT.

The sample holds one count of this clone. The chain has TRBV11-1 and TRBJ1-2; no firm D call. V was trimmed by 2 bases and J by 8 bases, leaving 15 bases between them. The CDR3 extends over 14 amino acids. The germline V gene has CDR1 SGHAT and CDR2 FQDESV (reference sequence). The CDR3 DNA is TGTGCCAGCAGCTTAACCGACAAGGGCGGGGGCTACACCTTC. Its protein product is CASSLTDKGGGYTF.

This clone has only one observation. Here the CDR3 reads CASSGIGQDSYEQYF. CDR3 bases: TGTGCCAGCAGTGGAATAGGACAGGACTCCTACGAGCAGTACTTC. The chain recombines TRBV3-1 (or the pseudogene TRBV3-2) with TRBJ2-7; TRBD1 matches 7 bases. The V gene end was trimmed by 6 bases and the J gene end by 0 bases; junction bases not matched to a gene: 8. Germline CDR1 reads LGHDT; CDR2 reads YNNKEL (reference sequence). This CDR3 region has 15 residues.

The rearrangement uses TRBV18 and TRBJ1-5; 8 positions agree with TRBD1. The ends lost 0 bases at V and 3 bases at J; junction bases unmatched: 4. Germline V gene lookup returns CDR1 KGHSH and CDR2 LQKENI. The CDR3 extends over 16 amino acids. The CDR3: CASSPPMTGANQPQHF. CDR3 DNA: TGTGCCAGCTCACCACCTATGACAGGGGCCAATCAGCCCCAGCATTTT.

The CDR3 DNA follows: TGCGCCAGCAGCCAGGGGGGGACTAGCGGGGGCTACAATGAGCAGTTCTTC. Residues: CASSQGGTSGGYNEQFF. J is TRBJ2-1 and V is TRBV4-1; 14 nucleotides align to TRBD2. This CDR3 has 17 amino acids. Germline CDR1 and CDR2: MGHRA and YSYEKL. With V trimmed by 3 bases and J by 3 bases, 4 bases remained unmatched.

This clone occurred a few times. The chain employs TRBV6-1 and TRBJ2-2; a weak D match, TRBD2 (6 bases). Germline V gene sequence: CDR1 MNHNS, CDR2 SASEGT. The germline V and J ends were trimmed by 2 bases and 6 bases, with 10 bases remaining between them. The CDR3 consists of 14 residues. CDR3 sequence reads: CASSESPGAGELFF. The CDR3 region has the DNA TGTGCCAGCAGTGAATCTCCGGGGGCCGGGGAGCTGTTTTTT.

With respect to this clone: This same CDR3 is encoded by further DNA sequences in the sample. CDR3 region: CASSLGTGDTEAFF. Written as DNA, the CDR3 is TGCGCCAGCAGCCTAGGGACAGGGGACACTGAAGCTTTCTTT. The chain combines TRBV5-1 with TRBJ1-1, with 10 positions matching TRBD1. Germline values: CDR1 SGHRS, CDR2 YFSETQ. The junction had 3 bases not matched to a gene; V was cut back by 4 bases and J by 3 bases. CDR3 length: 14 residues.

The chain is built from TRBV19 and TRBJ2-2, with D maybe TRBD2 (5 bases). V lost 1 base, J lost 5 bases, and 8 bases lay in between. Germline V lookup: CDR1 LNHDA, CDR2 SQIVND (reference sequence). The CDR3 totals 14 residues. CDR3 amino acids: CASSIGGKTGELFF. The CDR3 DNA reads TGTGCCAGTAGTATAGGAGGGAAAACCGGGGAGCTGTTTTTT.